The clone carrying this T cell receptor (beta chain) was observed a single time. Its antigen is unknown. This entry is derived from a study of T cells in localized non-small cell lung cancer. Study outcomes and limitations: In the blood, greater T cell density corresponded to longer overall survival.

Generated by immunoSEQ multiplex PCR, the TCRdb table keeps only in-frame clones and is missing some. The data hold 70,000 or so clones, with approximately 84% observed a single time. Trimming removed 3 bases from V and 3 bases from J; junction bases left unmatched: 4. This CDR3 is 15 amino acids long. In germline, CDR1 is KGHSH, CDR2 LQKENI. The material was peripheral blood, obtained before any cancer treatment. The sequence came from a female donor older than 55 with stage I lung adenocarcinoma. J is TRBJ1-4 and V is TRBV18; TRBD1 matches 7 bases. The CDR3 coding sequence is TGTGCCAGCTCACCTCAGGGGGTGGCTAATGAAAAACTGTTTTTT. Protein product: CASSPQGVANEKLFF.